The 28 T cell receptor beta chains below come from one sample, sequenced in a study of early T cells in non-severe SARS-CoV-2 infection. TCRdb recomputed calls from the 5' RACE reads with MiXCR, one row per CDR3 protein. The table shows approximately 33,000 distinct CDR3 sequences, with 3.5% to 4% occurring only once. Sequencing was performed on whole blood. These TCRs come from an adult who was a healthcare worker with PCR-confirmed SARS-CoV-2 infection or an uninfected control (not recorded which).

This clonotype occurred many times. The chain combines TRBV6-6 with TRBJ2-7; D assignment may be TRBD1 or TRBD2 (5 bases each). This CDR3 region has 14 residues. V was shortened by 0 bases and J by 6 bases, with 12 bases between the two germline ends. Looked up from germline, CDR1 is MNHNY and CDR2 is SVGAGI (reference sequence). CDR3 region: CASSYSEAGSEQYV. The CDR3 nucleotides are TGTGCCAGCAGTTACTCGGAAGCAGGGAGCGAGCAGTACGTC.

This clonotype was seen at least ten times. The chain is built from TRBV20-1 and TRBJ1-5; TRBD1 might be the D (5 bases). Germline CDR1 is DFQATT and CDR2 is SNEGSKA (reference sequence). The CDR3 consists of 13 residues. Deletions cut 1 base from V and 7 bases from J, with 11 bases between. CDR3 region: CSARGGPDQPQHF. In DNA, the CDR3 is TGCAGTGCTAGAGGGGGACCTGACCAGCCCCAGCATTTT.

This clonotype was counted many times. The chain employs TRBV2 and TRBJ2-6; D uncertain. Between the trimmed V and J ends, which lost 10 bases and 0 bases, there was a span of 10 bases. The CDR3 runs 14 residues. Germline V gene lookup returns CDR1 SNHLY and CDR2 FYNNEI. CDR3 region: CATSTPSGANVLTF. In nucleotides, the CDR3 is TGTGCCACTAGTACGCCCTCTGGGGCCAACGTCCTGACTTTC.

This clonotype was counted at least ten times. This chain links TRBV12-3 or TRBV12-4 with TRBJ2-2, with a possible D match to TRBD1 (6 bases). The V end was cut by 3 bases, the J end by 6 bases, with 17 bases between. This CDR3 contains 16 residues. The CDR3 here is CASSFSPRTVAGELFF. In DNA, the CDR3 is TGTGCCAGCAGTTTCTCCCCTCGGACAGTTGCCGGGGAGCTGTTTTTT.

Judged by abundance, this clonotype is medium-sized. The chain combines TRBV27 with TRBJ2-3, with D unresolved. Germline CDR1 reads MNHEY; CDR2 reads SMNVEV (reference sequence). The V end was cut by 3 bases, the J end by 5 bases, with 15 bases between. The CDR3 contains 15 residues. The CDR3 DNA reads TGTGCCAGCAGTTTCCACCCCTTAATGGTAGATACGCAGTATTTT. The encoded protein is CASSFHPLMVDTQYF.

This clonotype was picked up many times. The rearrangement joins TRBV20-1 to TRBJ1-1, with 7 bases fitting TRBD1. V dropped 3 bases and J dropped 3; count of bases not matched to a gene: 4. The CDR3 is 13 amino acids. Germline lookup yields CDR1 DFQATT and CDR2 SNEGSKA (reference sequence). DNA for the CDR3: TGCAGTGCTAGGTCCGACAGGGACACTGAAGCTTTCTTT. Amino acid sequence: CSARSDRDTEAFF.

This clonotype was picked up many times. The chain couples TRBV7-9 to TRBJ2-1; D is possibly TRBD1 (5 bases). V dropped 5 bases and J dropped 9 bases, with 23 bases sitting between them. Germline V gene lookup returns CDR1 SEHNR and CDR2 FQNEAQ (reference sequence). The CDR3 covers 16 residues. The CDR3 DNA reads TGTGCCAGCAGCCACTCAGGGATAAAAGGGTTTGGTGAGCAGTTCTTC. Its translation is CASSHSGIKGFGEQFF.

This clonotype has a count of ten or more. The chain employs TRBV25-1 and TRBJ1-1; perhaps TRBD1 as D (5 bases). Germline CDR1 reads MGHDK; CDR2 reads SYGVNS. CDR3 length equals 15 residues. Trimming shortened V by 6 bases and J by 3 bases, and 17 bases separated the two germline ends. DNA of the CDR3: TGTGCCAGCAGGGCTCCAGGGACCCTTTACACTGAAGCTTTCTTT. Translated, it gives CASRAPGTLYTEAFF.

This clonotype was observed at least ten times. The gene calls are TRBV4-2 and TRBJ2-1, with TRBD2 matching 8 bases. Germline values: CDR1 LGHNA, CDR2 YNFKEQ. With V trimmed by 0 bases and J by 2 bases, 6 bases remained unmatched. The length of the CDR3 is 17 residues. Here the CDR3 reads CASSQDYGSGAYNEQFF. The CDR3 nucleotides read TGTGCCAGCAGCCAAGATTATGGTAGCGGGGCCTACAATGAGCAGTTCTTC.

In its sample, this clonotype was seen many times. The V call is TRBV7-2, the J call TRBJ2-6; no clear D. V lost 4 bases, J lost 12 bases, and 7 bases lay in between. CDR3 length: 11 residues. Germline lookup yields CDR1 SGHTA and CDR2 FQGNSA. The CDR3 loop reads CASSSGRVLTF. CDR3 coding DNA: TGTGCCAGCAGCTCCGGCCGCGTCCTGACTTTC.

About this clonotype: At one end the junction does not follow the germline gene, possibly because of a read error. The CDR3 sequence is CTSSQDRAQTDTQYF. The CDR3 bases are TGCACCAGCAGCCAAGATCGGGCCCAAACAGATACGCAGTATTTT. The chain uses TRBV4-3 and TRBJ2-3, with D uncertain. The CDR3 totals 15 residues. Germline V lookup: CDR1 LGHNA, CDR2 YSLEER.

This clonotype was found a few times. V and J are TRBV7-2 and TRBJ1-1; D unclear. The CDR3 covers 14 residues. Per germline, CDR1 SGHTA and CDR2 FQGNSA. Trimming cost V 5 bases and J 5 bases, with 15 bases left between them. CDR3: CASSPQTFRTEAFF. CDR3 coding DNA: TGTGCCAGCAGCCCCCAGACATTTCGGACTGAAGCTTTCTTT.

The sample holds many counts of this clonotype. The J gene is TRBJ1-2, the V gene TRBV9; no firm D call. CDR1 is SGDLS and CDR2 is YYNGEE in the germline V gene. This CDR3 has 13 residues. Deletions cut 0 bases from V and 1 base from J, with 4 bases between. The CDR3 here is CASSVAGNYGYTF. The CDR3 DNA reads as TGTGCCAGCAGCGTAGCCGGTAACTATGGCTACACCTTC.

This clonotype was recorded at least ten times. J is TRBJ2-3 and V is TRBV20-1; 7 bases agree with TRBD2. The germline gives CDR1 DFQATT, CDR2 SNEGSKA (reference sequence). CDR3 length: 13 residues. V gave up 1 base and J gave up 5 bases; unmatched junction bases: 3. This chain's CDR3 is CSARVGTKDTQYF. The CDR3 DNA reads as TGCAGTGCTAGAGTGGGGACTAAAGATACGCAGTATTTT.

This clonotype was detected many times. The V gene is TRBV20-1, the J gene TRBJ2-1; no firm D call. This CDR3 has 14 amino acids. The germline V gene has CDR1 DFQATT and CDR2 SNEGSKA (reference sequence). V lost 3 bases and J lost 1, with 10 bases in between. The CDR3 DNA sequence: TGCAGTGCTAGGGATCTAGTATCCTACAATGAGCAGTTCTTC. Amino acids: CSARDLVSYNEQFF.

The sample holds a few counts of this clonotype. The chain uses TRBV5-6 and TRBJ2-7; D could derive from TRBD1 or TRBD2 (5 bases each). Trimming pared 4 bases from V and 1 base from J, leaving 12 bases between. The CDR3 length is 14 residues. Germline V lookup: CDR1 SGHDT, CDR2 YYEEEE. CDR3 region: CASSPPGRSYEQYF. DNA for the CDR3: TGTGCCAGCAGCCCTCCGGGACGGTCCTACGAGCAGTACTTC.

On this clonotype: A much larger clone sits a single nucleotide away, making a read error possible. V usage is TRBV6-6 and J usage is TRBJ2-5; the D is unclear. From germline, CDR1 is MNHNY and CDR2 SVGAGI (reference sequence). This CDR3 region has 12 residues. CDR3 DNA sequence: TGTGCCAGCAGTTACTCTGGAGACACCCGGTACTTC. Protein product: CASSYSGDTRYF.

This clonotype has at least ten counts. DNA of the CDR3: TGTGCCAGCAGTTACTCTTCGAGGGATGGCTACACCTTC. As protein: CASSYSSRDGYTF. V is TRBV6-5 and J is TRBJ1-2; D not resolved. Germline V gene lookup returns CDR1 MNHEY and CDR2 SVGAGI. CDR3 length equals 13 residues. The V end lost 0 bases, the J end lost 6 bases, and 8 bases lay between the germline ends.

This clonotype was detected ten times or more. The chain recombines TRBV7-2 with TRBJ2-3; maybe TRBD2 (5 bases). The CDR3 has 14 amino acids. The V and J ends lost 4 bases and 9 bases respectively, with 17 bases between them. From germline, CDR1 is SGHTA and CDR2 FQGNSA. Here the CDR3 reads CASSSSSGYGTQYF. The CDR3 region has the DNA TGTGCCAGCAGCTCGAGCAGCGGCTACGGGACGCAGTATTTT.

This clonotype has at least ten counts. This chain's CDR3 is CASSPRTSGRIDEQFF. The DNA for the CDR3 is TGTGCCAGCAGCCCCCGGACTAGCGGGAGAATCGATGAGCAGTTCTTC. The chain links TRBV7-3 to TRBJ2-1; TRBD2 aligns across 13 bases. Germline CDR1 reads SGHTA; CDR2 reads FQGTGA. The V segment lost 5 bases and the J segment 8 bases; nucleotides outside the gene matches: 9. There are 16 residues in the CDR3.

The CDR3, as DNA: TGTGCCAGCAGCTTAGCGGGAGGTTCGGATACGCAGTATTTT. This encodes CASSLAGGSDTQYF. This chain joins TRBV11-3 and TRBJ2-3, with TRBD2 matching 7 bases. V shed 1 base, J shed 6 bases, and the junction held 4 bases outside the gene matches. Germline CDR1 reads SGHNT; CDR2 reads YENEEA. CDR3 length: 14 residues.

This clonotype was recorded many times. This rearrangement joins TRBV6-2 or TRBV6-3 to TRBJ2-6; 11 nucleotides line up with TRBD2. Germline lookup yields CDR1 MNHEY and CDR2 SVGEGT. With V trimmed by 9 bases and J by 4 bases, 20 bases remained unmatched. This CDR3 is 20 amino acids long. The chain's CDR3 is CASQPIRTSGSLDGANVLTF. In nucleotides, the CDR3 is TGTGCCAGTCAACCAATCCGAACTAGCGGGAGTCTGGACGGGGCCAACGTCCTGACTTTC.

The J gene is TRBJ2-1, the V gene TRBV7-3, with a weak D call TRBD2 (6 bases). This CDR3 is 15 amino acids long. Per germline, CDR1 SGHTA and CDR2 FQGTGA. Deletions cut 5 bases from V and 8 bases from J, with 19 bases between. Here the CDR3 reads CASSQQNRPSDEQFF. Here the CDR3 DNA reads TGTGCCAGCAGCCAACAAAACAGACCTAGCGATGAGCAGTTCTTC.

This clonotype was seen many times. The chain couples TRBV4-3 to TRBJ2-7; possible D gene TRBD1, 6 bases. CDR1 is LGHNA, CDR2 YSLEER, per germline. Trimming cost V 0 bases and J 4 bases, with 10 bases left between them. The CDR3 extends over 14 amino acids. The CDR3 nucleotides read TGCGCCAGCAGCCAAGAACAGGGTGGGTACGAGCAGTACTTC. Amino acid sequence: CASSQEQGGYEQYF.

This clonotype was recorded at least ten times. This chain connects TRBV29-1 to TRBJ1-1; D might be TRBD1 (5 bases). CDR1 SQVTM and CDR2 ANQGSEA come from the germline V gene. The CDR3 consists of 16 residues. V shed 7 bases and J shed 1 base, with 22 bases lying between them. CDR3 in DNA: TGCAGCGCCACGGGGGTACTACAGGCACAGAACACTGAAGCTTTCTTT. Protein product: CSATGVLQAQNTEAFF.

The sample holds many counts of this clonotype. This sequence joins TRBV27 and TRBJ1-6; 7 bases line up with TRBD1. Germline-derived CDR1 and CDR2 are MNHEY and SMNVEV (reference sequence). The CDR3 extends over 14 amino acids. J was trimmed by 13 bases and V by 3 bases; bases with no gene match: 9. The CDR3 DNA reads TGTGCCAGCAGTTTTCGACAGGGTTCAACCCCCCTCCACTTT. Its translation: CASSFRQGSTPLHF.

This clonotype turned up a few times. DNA for the CDR3: TGCGCCAGCAGCTTGGCCGGATCGAACGCGGGACACTCCTACGAGCAGTACTTC. This translates into CASSLAGSNAGHSYEQYF. The gene calls are TRBV5-1 and TRBJ2-7; D tentatively fits TRBD1 or TRBD2 (6 bases each). The CDR3 length is 18 residues. V was clipped by 0 bases and J by 0 bases, with 19 bases between them. Germline CDR1 and CDR2: SGHRS and YFSETQ.

This clonotype was found many times. This chain uses TRBV6-5 with TRBJ2-1; D perhaps matches TRBD2 (6 bases). The germline V gene encodes CDR1 MNHEY and CDR2 SVGAGI. The CDR3 runs to 17 residues. Trimming removed 0 bases from V and 9 bases from J, with 21 bases in between. CDR3 coding DNA: TGTGCCAGCAGTTACTCGATACTAACGTCCATGGGGGGTGAGCAGTTCTTC. Its translation is CASSYSILTSMGGEQFF.